This T cell receptor (beta chain) was observed in a study of PD-1 blockade in classical Hodgkin lymphoma. Assay used: immunoSEQ multiplex PCR; TCRdb lists only in-frame clones, some missing. This sample has tens of thousands of clones, with 80% to 95% found just once. Trimming took 1 base from V and 0 from J, leaving 4 bases between them. The CDR3 covers 13 residues. Germline loops: CDR1 SGHRS, CDR2 YFSETQ. There was relapse after autologous stem cell transplantation in every patient, and there was variation in brentuximab vedotin exposure. Isolation of CD4+ T cells from thawed PBMCs was performed by magnetic negative selection.

This specimen consisted of CD4+ T cells from blood, obtained at baseline. This chain uses TRBV5-1 with TRBJ1-2; D call uncertain. The sequence was obtained from a human donor with classical Hodgkin lymphoma. Here the CDR3 reads CASSLSPNYGYTF. The DNA of the CDR3 is TGCGCCAGCAGCTTGAGTCCTAACTATGGCTACACCTTC.